This T cell receptor (beta chain) was identified during a study of Tregs in tolerant kidney transplant recipients. Findings of the study overall: Some patients' samples used different primers over time, so nucleotide sequences weren't comparable. Activated donor B cell expansion appeared to reveal the most relevant donor-specific TCRbeta repertoire. Biological reproducibility was not directly addressed in this study.

Repertoires were generated with immunoSEQ multiplex PCR, while TCRdb's copy carries only in-frame clones and drops some. The data hold fewer than 100,000 clones, with approximately 94% observed a single time. For this clone: Its antigen is not known.

Unstimulated regulatory T cells (CD4+CD25+CD127-), CD4+CD25- non-regulatory cells, CD4 and CD8 cells were FACS-sorted from thawed PBMCs. The CDR3 contains 15 residues. Germline-derived CDR1 and CDR2 are SGHVS and FNYEAQ. V was cut by 0 bases and J by 3 bases, with 8 bases left in between. This TCR was recovered from a human donor who received a combined kidney and bone marrow transplant. This sequence joins TRBV7-6 and TRBJ2-2; a weak D match, TRBD2 (5 bases). The sequenced sample was CD4+ T cells from blood, obtained before the transplant. Here the CDR3 DNA reads TGTGCCAGCAGCTTAGCGAGGGTAGACACCGGGGAGCTGTTTTTT. Its translation is CASSLARVDTGELFF.